These 8 T cell receptor beta chains originate from one sample sequenced in a study of T-cell memory formation after mild COVID-19. TCRdb reprocessed the 5' RACE reads via MiXCR and lists one record per CDR3 protein. This table holds roughly 580,000 distinct CDR3 sequences, under 20% found once. The sample was PBMCs or a T cell subset sorted from them (not recorded which). These receptors originate from an adult woman who had mild COVID-19 (a few samples of this study predate the infection). Cell type and time point are not known.

The rearrangement uses TRBV29-1 and TRBJ2-1; D is unclear. Germline values: CDR1 SQVTM, CDR2 ANQGSEA. There are 15 residues in the CDR3. Trimming removed 4 bases at V and 0 bases at J, with 13 bases between. DNA for the CDR3: TGCAGCGTTGTTTTCGGGCAGAGCTCCTACAATGAGCAGTTCTTC. This gives the protein CSVVFGQSSYNEQFF.

This clonotype was counted between two and nine times. This chain joins TRBV12-3 or TRBV12-4 and TRBJ1-5, with TRBD1 matching over 7 bases. The CDR3 length is 13 residues. Trimming cost V 11 bases and J 4 bases; bases outside gene matches: 8. The CDR3: CASNAGGNQPQHF. In nucleotides, the CDR3 is TGTGCCTCAAATGCAGGGGGGAATCAGCCCCAGCATTTT.

This chain joins TRBV7-3 and TRBJ2-1; 7 bases are shared with TRBD2. The V segment lost 5 bases and the J segment 8 bases; nucleotides outside the gene matches: 9. CDR1 SGHTA and CDR2 FQGTGA come from the germline V gene. The CDR3 covers 14 residues. DNA of the CDR3: TGTGCCAGCAGCCCATGGACTAGTTCTCATGAGCAGTTCTTC. Translating it yields CASSPWTSSHEQFF.

The chain is built from TRBV24-1 and TRBJ2-7; 7 nucleotides match TRBD1. V gave up 4 bases and J gave up 4 bases; unmatched junction bases: 9. The germline gives CDR1 KGHDR, CDR2 SFDVKD. CDR3 size: 15 residues. The CDR3 bases are TGTGCCACCAGTGAGCGTCCGGGACAGCAATACGAGCAGTACTTC. It yields the protein CATSERPGQQYEQYF.

This clonotype turned up a few times. The chain links TRBV27 to TRBJ1-2, with 7 nucleotides matching TRBD1. The trim removed 6 bases at V and 5 bases at J, leaving 9 bases unmatched. This CDR3 spans 14 amino acids. Per germline, CDR1 MNHEY and CDR2 SMNVEV (reference sequence). DNA of the CDR3: TGTGCCAGCAGAAGAGACAGGGACCTTTATGGCTACACCTTC. Protein product: CASRRDRDLYGYTF.

This clonotype was found a few times. V usage is TRBV20-1 and J usage is TRBJ2-3, with TRBD2 matching 8 bases. This CDR3 comprises 14 residues. Germline V gives CDR1 DFQATT, CDR2 SNEGSKA (reference sequence). V shed 3 bases, J shed 7 bases, and the junction held 9 bases outside the gene matches. The CDR3 is CSASRREGRYTQYF. For the CDR3, the DNA is TGCAGTGCTAGCCGACGGGAGGGCCGGTATACGCAGTATTTT.

This clonotype was detected a few times. The chain links TRBV29-1 to TRBJ2-5, with TRBD2 matching over 12 bases. CDR1 and CDR2 (germline): SQVTM, ANQGSEA. V lost 1 base to trimming and J lost 4 bases; unmatched junction nucleotides: 13. The CDR3 covers 18 residues. Here the CDR3 DNA reads TGCAGCGTTGAAGTAGGAATTCTAGCGGGAGGGCCGCGAGAGACCCAGTACTTC. It specifies CSVEVGILAGGPRETQYF.

This chain connects TRBV6-2 or TRBV6-3 to TRBJ1-5, with D possibly TRBD1 on 5 matching bases. The length of the CDR3 is 14 residues. The germline gives CDR1 MNHEY, CDR2 SVGEGT. V was clipped by 6 bases and J by 4 bases, with 13 bases between them. CDR3 DNA sequence: TGTGCCAGCAGACCACTCGGGGGAAATCAGCCCCAGCATTTT. Protein: CASRPLGGNQPQHF.